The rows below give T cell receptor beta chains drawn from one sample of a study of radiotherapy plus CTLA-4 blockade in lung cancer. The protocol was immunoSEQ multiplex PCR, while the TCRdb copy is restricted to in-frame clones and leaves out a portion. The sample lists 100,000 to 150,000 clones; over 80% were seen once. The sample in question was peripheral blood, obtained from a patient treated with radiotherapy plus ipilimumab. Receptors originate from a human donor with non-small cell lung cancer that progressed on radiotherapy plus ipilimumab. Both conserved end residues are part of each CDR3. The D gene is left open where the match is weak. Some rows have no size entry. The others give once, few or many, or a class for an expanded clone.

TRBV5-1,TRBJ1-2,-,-,CASNAGGSYGYTF,TGCGCCAGCAATGCGGGGGGCTCCTATGGCTACACCTTC
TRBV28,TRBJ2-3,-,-,CRVGVFRGDTQYF,TGTCGGGTGGGGGTCTTCCGGGGAGATACGCAGTATTTT
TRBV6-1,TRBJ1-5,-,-,CASSKGFNQPQHF,TGTGCCAGCAGTAAGGGGTTCAATCAGCCCCAGCATTTT
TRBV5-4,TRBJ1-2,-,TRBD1,CASSAGTGGSIYGYTF,TGTGCCAGCAGCGCCGGGACAGGAGGAAGTATCTATGGCTACACCTTC
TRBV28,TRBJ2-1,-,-,CASTAGHSYNEQFF,TGTGCCAGCACTGCGGGGCACTCCTACAATGAGCAGTTCTTC
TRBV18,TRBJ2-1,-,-,CASSPPEFRGGEQFF,TGTGCCAGCTCACCCCCGGAGTTCAGGGGAGGTGAGCAGTTCTTC
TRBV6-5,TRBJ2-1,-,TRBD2,CASSWRTSGRLNEQFF,TGTGCCAGCAGTTGGAGGACTAGCGGGAGGTTGAATGAGCAGTTCTTC
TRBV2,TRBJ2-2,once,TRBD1,CASDRDRGELFF,TGTGCCAGCGACAGGGACAGGGGGGAGCTGTTTTTT
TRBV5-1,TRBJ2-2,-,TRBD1,CASSFQGAPATGELFF,TGCGCCAGCAGCTTCCAGGGGGCCCCTGCTACCGGGGAGCTGTTTTTT
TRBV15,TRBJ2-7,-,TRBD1,CATSGGTGEVQYF,TGTGCCACCAGCGGGGGGACAGGGGAGGTGCAGTACTTC
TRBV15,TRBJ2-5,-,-,CATSRDRDGGTQYF,TGTGCCACCAGCAGAGATAGAGACGGGGGGACCCAGTACTTC
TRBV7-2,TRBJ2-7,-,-,CASSLRDLHEQYF,TGTGCCAGCAGCTTAAGGGACCTCCACGAGCAGTACTTC
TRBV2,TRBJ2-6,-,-,CASRTSGANVLTF,TGTGCCAGCAGAACGTCTGGGGCCAACGTCCTGACTTTC
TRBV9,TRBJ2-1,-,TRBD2,CASSVDFRLAGGGGSSYNEQFF,TGTGCCAGCAGCGTAGATTTTAGGCTAGCGGGAGGAGGGGGTAGCTCCTACAATGAGCAGTTCTTC
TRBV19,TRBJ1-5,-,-,CASSIRDTNQPQHF,TGTGCCAGTAGTATCCGGGACACAAATCAGCCCCAGCATTTT
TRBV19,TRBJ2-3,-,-,CASSSPSGPSTDTQYF,TGTGCCAGTAGTTCACCCTCGGGGCCTAGCACAGATACGCAGTATTTT
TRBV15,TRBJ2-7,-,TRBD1,CATSRVIGLQGPYEQYF,TGTGCCACCAGCAGAGTAATAGGCTTACAGGGGCCCTACGAGCAGTACTTC
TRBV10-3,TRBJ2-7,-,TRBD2,CAIRQTSGRAGYEQYF,TGTGCCATCAGACAGACTAGCGGGAGGGCTGGCTACGAGCAGTACTTC
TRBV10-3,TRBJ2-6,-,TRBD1,CAISDTRGLEGANVLTF,TGTGCCATCAGTGACACCAGGGGGCTGGAAGGGGCCAACGTCCTGACTTTC
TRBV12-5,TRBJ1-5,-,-,CASGFPNLDGLDQPQHF,TGTGCTAGTGGTTTCCCCAACCTTGACGGACTAGATCAGCCCCAGCATTTT
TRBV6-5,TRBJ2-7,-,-,CASSPGGPLYEQYF,TGTGCCAGCAGTCCCGGGGGACCCCTCTACGAGCAGTACTTC
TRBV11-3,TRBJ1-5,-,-,CASSLRRPWGSNQPQHF,TGTGCCAGCAGCTTAAGGCGCCCGTGGGGGAGCAATCAGCCCCAGCATTTT
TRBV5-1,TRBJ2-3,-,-,CASSLVAGYTDTQYF,TGCGCCAGCAGCTTGGTGGCAGGGTACACAGATACGCAGTATTTT
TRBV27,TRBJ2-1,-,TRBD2,CASSPGGLAGVLQFF,TGTGCCAGCTCTCCAGGAGGACTAGCGGGAGTTCTACAGTTCTTC
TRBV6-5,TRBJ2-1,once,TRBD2,CASSTGLVGGNEQFF,TGTGCCAGCAGCACTGGACTAGTGGGAGGTAATGAGCAGTTCTTC
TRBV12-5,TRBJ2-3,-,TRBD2,CASGLSTLAGDTDTQYF,TGTGCTAGTGGGTTGTCCACTCTGGCGGGGGACACAGATACGCAGTATTTT
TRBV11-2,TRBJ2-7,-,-,CASSSARYEQYF,TGTGCCAGCAGCTCAGCCCGATACGAGCAGTACTTC
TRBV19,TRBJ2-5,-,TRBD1,CASSTGTGPGETQYF,TGTGCCAGTAGTACCGGGACAGGGCCAGGGGAGACCCAGTACTTC
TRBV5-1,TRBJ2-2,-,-,CASSLTENTGELFF,TGCGCCAGCAGCTTGACGGAGAACACCGGGGAGCTGTTTTTT
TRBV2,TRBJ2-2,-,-,CASRDANTGELFF,TGTGCCAGCAGGGATGCGAACACCGGGGAGCTGTTTTTT
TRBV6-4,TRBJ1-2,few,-,CASSFGPNYGYTF,TGTGCCAGCAGTTTCGGCCCGAACTATGGCTACACCTTC
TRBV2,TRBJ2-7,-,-,CASASSPRVDEQYF,TGTGCCAGCGCTTCGTCCCCCCGAGTGGACGAGCAGTACTTC
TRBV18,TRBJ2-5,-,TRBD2,CASSRREIRTSGNQETQYF,TGTGCCAGCTCCCGTAGAGAGATAAGGACTAGCGGGAATCAAGAGACCCAGTACTTC
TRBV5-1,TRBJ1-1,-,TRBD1,CASSPGTGVLLTEAFF,TGCGCCAGCAGCCCCGGGACAGGGGTGTTACTCACTGAAGCTTTCTTT
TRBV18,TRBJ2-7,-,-,CASSPRGWGYEQYF,TGTGCCAGCTCACCCCGGGGATGGGGTTACGAGCAGTACTTC
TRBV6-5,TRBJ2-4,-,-,CASSPGEFAKNIQYF,TGTGCCAGCAGTCCAGGGGAGTTTGCCAAAAACATTCAGTACTTC
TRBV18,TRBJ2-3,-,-,CASSPGSTQYF,TGTGCCAGCTCACCCGGGTCTACGCAGTATTTT
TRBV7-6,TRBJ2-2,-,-,CASSLGAGLTGELFF,TGTGCCAGCAGCTTAGGGGCAGGGTTAACCGGGGAGCTGTTTTTT
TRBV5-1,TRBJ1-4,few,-,CASSLGMGHGEKLFF,TGCGCCAGCAGCTTGGGAATGGGACACGGTGAAAAACTGTTTTTT
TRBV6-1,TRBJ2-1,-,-,CASRTPRADANEQFF,TGTGCCAGCAGAACCCCTCGGGCAGATGCCAATGAGCAGTTCTTC
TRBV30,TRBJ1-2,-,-,CAWSVRSGNDTF,TGTGCCTGGAGTGTACGATCCGGCAATGACACCTTC
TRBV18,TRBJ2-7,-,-,CASSPGTRSPEQYF,TGTGCCAGCTCACCAGGAACCCGCAGCCCCGAGCAGTACTTC
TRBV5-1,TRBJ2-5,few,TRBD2,CASSFGLAGVETQYF,TGCGCCAGCAGCTTCGGACTAGCGGGAGTGGAGACCCAGTACTTC
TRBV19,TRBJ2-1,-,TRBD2,CASSHAGGYNEQFF,TGTGCCAGTAGCCACGCGGGAGGGTACAATGAGCAGTTCTTC
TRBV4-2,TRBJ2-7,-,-,CASSQDQSGGTAYEQYF,TGTGCCAGCAGCCAAGACCAGTCAGGAGGGACAGCTTACGAGCAGTACTTC
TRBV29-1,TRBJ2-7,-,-,CSALAGAPHEQYF,TGCAGCGCCCTGGCCGGGGCCCCTCACGAGCAGTACTTC